Listed here are 18 T cell receptor beta chains from one sample, sequenced in a study of blood T cells in healthy people across ages. A second about 6 to 11 cycle PCR used barcoded and J-beta primers. One entry per CDR3 protein, called by TCRdb with MiXCR from the 5' RACE reads. This table holds 1.5 million to 2 million distinct CDR3 sequences, roughly 49% found once. Input material: blood. All receptors come from a woman aged 35 to 49 in good health.

This clonotype was found a few times. The V call is TRBV12-3 or TRBV12-4, the J call TRBJ1-1, with no clear D. This CDR3 has 15 amino acids. The V and J ends lost 6 bases and 1 base respectively, with 15 bases between them. The CDR3 DNA sequence: TGTGCCAGCAGCCCCACCGATTGGAAGAACACTGAAGCTTTCTTT. This sequence encodes CASSPTDWKNTEAFF.

This clonotype was observed a handful of times. CDR3 sequence reads: CASSRGPTPSYEQYF. DNA for the CDR3: TGTGCCAGCAGTCGCGGCCCTACCCCCTCCTACGAGCAGTACTTC. J is TRBJ2-7 and V is TRBV27; D gene ambiguous. V was cut by 5 bases and J by 0 bases, with 14 bases left in between. The CDR3 consists of 15 residues. Germline V gives CDR1 MNHEY, CDR2 SMNVEV (reference sequence).

The chain links TRBV7-2 to TRBJ2-2, with D possibly TRBD1 on 6 matching bases. Germline V gene data show CDR1 as SGHTA and CDR2 as FQGNSA. This CDR3 spans 16 amino acids. V was shortened by 1 base and J by 3 bases, with 12 bases between the two germline ends. The CDR3 sequence: CASSLGQAAYTGELFF. In nucleotides, the CDR3 is TGTGCCAGCAGCTTAGGACAGGCGGCTTACACCGGGGAGCTGTTTTTT.

The chain links TRBV25-1 to TRBJ1-2; 9 nucleotides agree with TRBD1. The CDR3 is 13 amino acids. The V segment lost 8 bases and the J segment 5 bases; nucleotides outside the gene matches: 6. Germline lookup yields CDR1 MGHDK and CDR2 SYGVNS. CDR3 coding DNA: TGTGCCAGCGGGACAGGGTTTGATTATGGCTACACCTTC. Protein sequence: CASGTGFDYGYTF.

J is TRBJ2-7 and V is TRBV28, with 7 bases matching TRBD1. The CDR3 length is 15 residues. V lost 5 bases to trimming and J lost 0 bases; unmatched junction nucleotides: 7. Germline V gene data show CDR1 as MDHEN and CDR2 as SYDVKM. This chain's CDR3 is CASSPIRDSSYEQYF. The CDR3 coding sequence is TGTGCCAGCAGTCCGATTAGGGACAGCTCCTACGAGCAGTACTTC.

This clonotype was seen a handful of times. The chain is built from TRBV29-1 and TRBJ2-7, with TRBD1 matching over 9 bases. The junction had 12 bases not matched to a gene; V was cut back by 6 bases and J by 3 bases. This CDR3 region has 15 residues. The germline gives CDR1 SQVTM, CDR2 ANQGSEA. The CDR3 here is CSVEGVQGASYEQYF. In nucleotides, the CDR3 is TGCAGCGTCGAGGGAGTACAGGGGGCGAGCTACGAGCAGTACTTC.

This clonotype was seen ten or more times. The junction shows a germline mismatch at one end, possibly a read error. This chain joins TRBV4-3 and TRBJ2-3; a weak D match, TRBD2 (5 bases). This CDR3 spans 15 amino acids. Germline V gene lookup returns CDR1 LGHNA and CDR2 YSLEER. The chain's CDR3 is CASSQELASTDTQYF. The CDR3 coding sequence is TGTGCCAGCAGCCAAGAATTAGCGAGCACAGATACGCAGTATTTT.

The gene calls are TRBV29-1 and TRBJ1-2; D is ambiguous. Trimming left V 7 bases short and J 3 bases short, with 15 bases between. CDR1 is SQVTM and CDR2 is ANQGSEA in the germline V gene. The CDR3 sequence is 13 residues long. Written as DNA, the CDR3 is TGCAGCGCCGACCTTCATGGGCACTATGGCTACACCTTC. Its protein product is CSADLHGHYGYTF.

V gene TRBV6-5 combines with J gene TRBJ1-6, with TRBD1 as a possible D gene (6 bases). V lost 6 bases and J 7 bases, leaving 16 bases between the germline ends. CDR1 is MNHEY, CDR2 SVGAGI, per germline. This CDR3 is built from 15 residues. CDR3 sequence reads: CASRPGVGWNSPLHF. CDR3 bases: TGTGCCAGCAGGCCAGGGGTAGGTTGGAATTCACCCCTCCACTTT.

This chain uses TRBV28 with TRBJ2-7, with D tentatively TRBD2 (6 bases). Germline V lookup: CDR1 MDHEN, CDR2 SYDVKM. V was pared by 5 bases and J by 4 bases, with 27 bases between. This CDR3 is 18 amino acids long. The CDR3 nucleotides read TGTGCCAGCAGTGGGGGACTTCCGGTAAGGAAACCAGAATACGAGCAGTACTTC. Translation: CASSGGLPVRKPEYEQYF.

The count of this clonotype is one. V is TRBV15 and J is TRBJ1-5; D gene ambiguous. There are 16 residues in the CDR3. Germline CDR1 LNHNV, CDR2 YYDKDF (reference sequence). The V and J ends lost 0 bases and 7 bases respectively, with 16 bases between them. The CDR3 bases are TGTGCCACCAGCAGAGAACTCGGGCTTCCACCCCAGCCCCAGCATTTT. Amino acids: CATSRELGLPPQPQHF.

The genes are TRBV21-1 and TRBJ2-7; TRBD2, the D gene given by the table, was not confirmed from the DNA. The J call may be incorrect, as the DNA end agrees better with TRBJ2-5. TRBV21-1 is marked as a pseudogene. This CDR3 contains 13 residues. The CDR3 nucleotides are TGTACCAGCAGCAACTTGGGGCTAGAGACCCAGTACTTC. Translation: CTSSNLGLETQYF.

This clonotype showed up just a few times. The chain uses TRBV9 and TRBJ2-3; D may be TRBD2 (6 bases). This CDR3 comprises 16 residues. Germline loops: CDR1 SGDLS, CDR2 YYNGEE. The V and J ends lost 4 bases and 0 bases respectively, with 15 bases between them. In DNA, the CDR3 is TGTGCCAGCAGCCCACCCGGGGGTGCGAGCACAGATACGCAGTATTTT. Protein: CASSPPGGASTDTQYF.

The chain employs TRBV12-3 or TRBV12-4 and TRBJ2-1; 11 nucleotides align to TRBD2. V lost 6 bases, J lost 6 bases, and 7 bases stayed unmatched. This CDR3 is 15 amino acids long. The CDR3 coding sequence is TGTGCCAGCAGAGATACTAGCGGGGGTCGCAATGAGCAGTTCTTC. Protein product: CASRDTSGGRNEQFF.

This chain links TRBV10-3 with TRBJ1-5; 10 bases line up with TRBD1. After removal of 7 bases from V and 0 bases from J, the junction contained 9 bases not matched to a gene. Germline CDR1 and CDR2: ENHRY and SYGVKD. The CDR3 consists of 17 residues. In nucleotides, the CDR3 is TGTGCCATCAATAGACCGGGACAGGGGAATAGCAATCAGCCCCAGCATTTT. Its protein is CAINRPGQGNSNQPQHF.

This clonotype was counted a few times. CDR3 bases: TGTGCCAGCAAGGGAGAACAAAATCAAGAGACCCAGTACTTC. Protein product: CASKGEQNQETQYF. J is TRBJ2-5 and V is TRBV27, with D possibly being TRBD2 (5 bases). V lost 7 bases and J lost 2, with 14 bases in between. The V gene's germline CDR1 is MNHEY and CDR2 SMNVEV (reference sequence). CDR3 length: 14 amino acids.

The chain uses TRBV12-3 or TRBV12-4 and TRBJ1-5; D is possibly TRBD1 (5 bases). This CDR3 is built from 15 residues. V dropped 8 bases and J dropped 6 bases, with 20 bases sitting between them. CDR3 DNA sequence: TGTGCCAGCCGCGATGGGGGTGGTCTGGGTCAGCCCCAGCATTTT. This sequence encodes CASRDGGGLGQPQHF.

The V and J genes are TRBV6-6 and TRBJ1-2; D unresolved. CDR3 length: 13 amino acids. V gave up 6 bases and J gave up 5 bases, with 13 bases separating them. Germline CDR1 MNHNY, CDR2 SVGAGI (reference sequence). This chain's CDR3 is CASSPEPLYGYTF. The CDR3, as DNA: TGTGCCAGCAGCCCAGAACCCCTTTATGGCTACACCTTC.